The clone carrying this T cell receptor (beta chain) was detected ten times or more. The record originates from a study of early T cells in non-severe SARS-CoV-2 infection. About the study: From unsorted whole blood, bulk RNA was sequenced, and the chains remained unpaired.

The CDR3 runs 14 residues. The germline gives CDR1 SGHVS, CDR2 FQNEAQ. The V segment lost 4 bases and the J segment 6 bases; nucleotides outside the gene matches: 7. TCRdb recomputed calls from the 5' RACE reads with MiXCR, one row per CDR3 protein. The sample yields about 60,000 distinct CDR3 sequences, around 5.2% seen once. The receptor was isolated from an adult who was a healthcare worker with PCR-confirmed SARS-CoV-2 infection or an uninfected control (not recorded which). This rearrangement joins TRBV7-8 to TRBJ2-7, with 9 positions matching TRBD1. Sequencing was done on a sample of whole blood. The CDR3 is CASSSGQGRTEQYF. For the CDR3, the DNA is TGTGCCAGCAGCTCGGGACAGGGTAGAACCGAGCAGTACTTC.